This record covers a single T cell receptor (beta chain). Antigen specificity is unknown. These data are taken from a study of T cell responses to AZD1222 COVID-19 vaccine. Sequenced by immunoSEQ multiplex PCR; TCRdb stores in-frame clones only, minus some. The sample carries 150,000 to 180,000 clones, about nine tenths recorded once. The study's findings and limits: Females outnumbered males among donors, who were mostly white British; clonal diversity was possibly underestimated.

V was shortened by 3 bases and J by 3 bases, with 6 bases between the two germline ends. CDR1 LGHDT and CDR2 YNNKEL come from the germline V gene (reference sequence). The CDR3 contains 12 residues. Here the sequenced sample was peripheral blood, taken on day 0 of AZD1222 vaccination. This clonotype was sampled from an adult in good health. This chain connects TRBV3-1 (or the pseudogene TRBV3-2) to TRBJ2-7; the D is unclear. DNA for the CDR3: TGTGCCAGCAGCCACCAGAGCTACGAGCAGTACTTC. As protein: CASSHQSYEQYF.